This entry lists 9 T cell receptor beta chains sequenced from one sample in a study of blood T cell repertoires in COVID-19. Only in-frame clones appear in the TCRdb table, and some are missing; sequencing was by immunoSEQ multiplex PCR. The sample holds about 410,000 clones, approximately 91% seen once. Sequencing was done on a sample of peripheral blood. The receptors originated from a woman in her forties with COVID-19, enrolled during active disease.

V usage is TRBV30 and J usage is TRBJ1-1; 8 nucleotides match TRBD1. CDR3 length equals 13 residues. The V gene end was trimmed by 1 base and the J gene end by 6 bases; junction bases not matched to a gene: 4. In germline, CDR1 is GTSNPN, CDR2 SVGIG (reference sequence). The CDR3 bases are TGTGCCTGGAGTGGGACAGGGACCCCTGAAGCTTTCTTT. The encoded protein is CAWSGTGTPEAFF.

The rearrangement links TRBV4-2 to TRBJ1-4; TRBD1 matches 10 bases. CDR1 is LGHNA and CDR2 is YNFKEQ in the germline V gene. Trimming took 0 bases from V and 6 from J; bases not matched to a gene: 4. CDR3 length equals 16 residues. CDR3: CASSQDGTGEDEKLFF. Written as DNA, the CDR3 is TGTGCCAGCAGCCAAGACGGGACAGGGGAGGATGAAAAACTGTTTTTT.

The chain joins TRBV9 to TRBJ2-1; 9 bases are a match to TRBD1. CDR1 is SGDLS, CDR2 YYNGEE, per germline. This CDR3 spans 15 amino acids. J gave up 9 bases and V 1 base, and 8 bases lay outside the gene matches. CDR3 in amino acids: CASSVTSHRGLEQFF. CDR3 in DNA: TGTGCCAGCAGCGTAACCAGTCACAGGGGGCTTGAGCAGTTCTTC.

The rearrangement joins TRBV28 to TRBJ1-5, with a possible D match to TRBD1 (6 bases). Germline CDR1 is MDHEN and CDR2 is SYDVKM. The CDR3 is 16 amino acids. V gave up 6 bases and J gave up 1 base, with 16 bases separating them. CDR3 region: CASRPRRTASNQPQHF. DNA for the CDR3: TGTGCCAGCAGACCTCGGCGGACAGCGAGCAATCAGCCCCAGCATTTT.

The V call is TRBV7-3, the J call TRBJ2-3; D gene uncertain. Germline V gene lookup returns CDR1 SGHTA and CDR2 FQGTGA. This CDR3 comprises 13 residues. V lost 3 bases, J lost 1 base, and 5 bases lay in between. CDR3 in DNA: TGTGCCAGCAGCTTTCAGGGCACAGATACGCAGTATTTT. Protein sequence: CASSFQGTDTQYF.

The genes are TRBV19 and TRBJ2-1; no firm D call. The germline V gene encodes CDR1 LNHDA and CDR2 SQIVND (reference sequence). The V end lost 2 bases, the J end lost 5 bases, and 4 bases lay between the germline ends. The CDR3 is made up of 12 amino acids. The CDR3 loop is CASSINNNEQFF. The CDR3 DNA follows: TGTGCCAGTAGTATAAACAACAATGAGCAGTTCTTC.

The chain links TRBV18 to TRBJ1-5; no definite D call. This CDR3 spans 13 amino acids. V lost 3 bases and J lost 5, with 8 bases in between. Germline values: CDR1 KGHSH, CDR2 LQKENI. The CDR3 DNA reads TGTGCCAGCTCACCCGACACCTATCAGCCCCAGCATTTT. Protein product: CASSPDTYQPQHF.

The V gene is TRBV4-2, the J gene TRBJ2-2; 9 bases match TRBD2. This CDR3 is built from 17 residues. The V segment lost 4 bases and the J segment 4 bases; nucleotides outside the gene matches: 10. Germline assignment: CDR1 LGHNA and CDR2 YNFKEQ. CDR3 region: CASSPASGETLTGELFF. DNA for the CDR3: TGTGCCAGCAGCCCTGCTAGCGGGGAGACCCTCACCGGGGAGCTGTTTTTT.

The DNA of the CDR3 is TGCAGCGTTGTCGGGGGGCGAGGAACTGAAGCTTTCTTT. Encoded protein: CSVVGGRGTEAFF. This rearrangement joins TRBV29-1 to TRBJ1-1, with D perhaps TRBD1 (6 bases). Trimming cost V 4 bases and J 5 bases, with 14 bases left between them. CDR1 and CDR2 (germline): SQVTM, ANQGSEA. The CDR3 is 13 amino acids.